These 23 T cell receptor beta chains originate from one sample sequenced in a study of blood T cell repertoires in COVID-19. Generated by immunoSEQ multiplex PCR, the TCRdb table keeps only in-frame clones and is missing some. The table lists 120,000 or so clones, 88% of them singletons. The sequencing input was peripheral blood. These receptors were obtained from a woman aged 80 or over with acute or convalescent COVID-19.

The J gene is TRBJ1-5, the V gene TRBV6-5; maybe TRBD1 (6 bases). CDR3 length: 13 amino acids. In germline, CDR1 is MNHEY, CDR2 SVGAGI. The V end lost 6 bases, the J end lost 4 bases, and 10 bases lay between the germline ends. CDR3 protein: CASRGHLNQPQHF. CDR3 DNA sequence: TGTGCCAGCAGGGGACATTTAAATCAGCCCCAGCATTTT.

The chain combines TRBV5-4 with TRBJ2-2, with TRBD2 matching over 8 bases. The V and J ends lost 0 bases and 6 bases, in that order; junction bases with no gene match: 4. CDR1 is SGHNT, CDR2 YYREEE, per germline (reference sequence). This CDR3 comprises 15 residues. In DNA form, the CDR3 reads TGTGCCAGCAGCTTGGCCCCTAGCGGGCCCGGGGAGCTGTTTTTT. Protein: CASSLAPSGPGELFF.

The chain is built from TRBV9 and TRBJ2-3, with D possibly being TRBD2 (6 bases). Trimming removed 3 bases at V and 0 bases at J, with 11 bases between. Per the germline V gene, CDR1 is SGDLS and CDR2 is YYNGEE. CDR3 length equals 15 residues. The CDR3 DNA follows: TGTGCCAGCAGCGGGAATGCGGGGAGCACAGATACGCAGTATTTT. Translation: CASSGNAGSTDTQYF.

V usage is TRBV7-2 and J usage is TRBJ1-6, with a possible D match to TRBD1 (5 bases). The germline CDR1 and CDR2 sequences are SGHTA and FQGNSA. The V and J ends lost 7 bases and 4 bases respectively, with 14 bases between them. The CDR3 runs 15 residues. Here the CDR3 DNA reads TGTGCCAGCACCTCTGACAGAACATATAATTCACCCCTCCACTTT. This translates into CASTSDRTYNSPLHF.

This chain links TRBV28 with TRBJ2-2, with D possibly being TRBD2 (5 bases). Trimming removed 2 bases at V and 1 base at J, with 8 bases between. CDR1 and CDR2 from the germline V gene are MDHEN and SYDVKM. The CDR3 is made up of 15 amino acids. CDR3 nucleotide sequence: TGTGCCAGCAGTTTAGACGGGATGAACACCGGGGAGCTGTTTTTT. Its translation is CASSLDGMNTGELFF.

This rearrangement joins TRBV24-1 to TRBJ2-5; tentative D call: TRBD1 (5 bases). This CDR3 has 15 amino acids. Trimming took off 3 bases at V and 1 base at J, with 11 bases between the two ends. Looked up from germline, CDR1 is KGHDR and CDR2 is SFDVKD. DNA for the CDR3: TGTGCCACCAGTGATGCCCAGGGCCGCCAAGAGACCCAGTACTTC. Translated: CATSDAQGRQETQYF.

The chain employs TRBV2 and TRBJ1-5; TRBD1 matches 10 bases. V trimming: 6 bases; J trimming: 7 bases; junction bases outside the gene matches: 9. Germline CDR1 and CDR2: SNHLY and FYNNEI. The CDR3 is made up of 15 amino acids. The CDR3, as DNA: TGTGCCAGCAGCGCAGGGACAGGGGTAAGACAGCCCCAGCATTTT. Amino acids: CASSAGTGVRQPQHF.

The chain combines TRBV12-5 with TRBJ1-6; no clear D. Germline lookup yields CDR1 LGHNT and CDR2 FRNRAP. The V end lost 0 bases, the J end lost 4 bases, and 7 bases lay between the germline ends. This CDR3 spans 15 amino acids. This CDR3 is CASGLVTGYNSPLHF. The CDR3 DNA sequence: TGTGCTAGTGGTTTGGTAACGGGTTATAATTCACCCCTCCACTTT.

The chain uses TRBV7-9 and TRBJ2-1; 14 bases match TRBD2. The germline V gene has CDR1 SEHNR and CDR2 FQNEAQ (reference sequence). The CDR3 extends over 15 amino acids. Unmatched junction bases numbered 7, after V lost 5 bases and J lost 10 bases. CDR3 sequence reads: CASSLGLAGGKEQFF. The CDR3 nucleotides read TGTGCCAGCAGCCTCGGACTAGCGGGAGGTAAAGAGCAGTTCTTC.

The chain links TRBV7-9 to TRBJ1-1; D gene ambiguous. V was pared by 3 bases and J by 6 bases, with 8 bases between. The CDR3 covers 12 residues. From germline, CDR1 is SEHNR and CDR2 FQNEAQ (reference sequence). The CDR3 protein is CASSFLESEAFF. The CDR3 DNA reads as TGTGCCAGCAGCTTTCTCGAGTCTGAAGCTTTCTTT.

The J gene is TRBJ2-2, the V gene TRBV10-1, with TRBD1 matching 8 bases. The CDR3 is made up of 17 amino acids. V was clipped by 3 bases and J by 3 bases; unmatched bases: 9. Per the germline V gene, CDR1 is WNHNN and CDR2 is SYGVQD (reference sequence). CDR3 protein: CASSDTQGAGYTGELFF. CDR3 in DNA: TGCGCCAGCAGTGATACTCAGGGGGCAGGTTACACCGGGGAGCTGTTTTTT.

The chain recombines TRBV2 with TRBJ1-6; 8 bases fit TRBD1. Trimming cost V 5 bases and J 9 bases; bases outside gene matches: 9. The CDR3 spans 15 residues. Germline V CDR1 and CDR2: SNHLY, FYNNEI. In nucleotides, the CDR3 is TGTGCCAGCAGTCCCCGCCAGGGGGCTTCTTCACCCCTCCACTTT. The encoded protein is CASSPRQGASSPLHF.

This chain joins TRBV18 and TRBJ2-4, with D hard to call. Germline V lookup: CDR1 KGHSH, CDR2 LQKENI. Deletions cut 5 bases from V and 16 bases from J, with 21 bases between. The CDR3 is 13 amino acids. CDR3 sequence reads: CASSADDQVKPYF. For the CDR3, the DNA is TGTGCCAGCTCAGCAGACGATCAGGTTAAGCCTTACTTC.

The chain recombines TRBV4-1 with TRBJ2-3; D is unresolved. Germline loops: CDR1 MGHRA, CDR2 YSYEKL. The CDR3 length is 17 residues. With 1 base removed from V and 8 bases from J, the gap between germline ends came to 22 bases. The CDR3 protein is CASSQGYTALVPRTQYF. CDR3 DNA: TGCGCCAGCAGCCAAGGGTACACCGCCCTTGTCCCACGTACGCAGTATTTT.

The genes are TRBV4-1 and TRBJ1-4; unclear D gene. Germline assignment: CDR1 MGHRA and CDR2 YSYEKL. Trimming pared 5 bases from V and 1 base from J, leaving 14 bases between. CDR3 size: 16 residues. The CDR3 spells CASSKLEGVTNEKLFF. As DNA, the CDR3 is TGCGCCAGCAGCAAATTGGAGGGAGTAACTAATGAAAAACTGTTTTTT.

V and J are TRBV7-9 and TRBJ2-5, with a weak D call TRBD2 (6 bases). Trimming shortened V by 1 base and J by 0 bases, and 12 bases separated the two germline ends. Germline lookup yields CDR1 SEHNR and CDR2 FQNEAQ (reference sequence). The length of the CDR3 is 16 residues. In DNA form, the CDR3 reads TGTGCCAGCAGCTTAGTGGTAGCGGAGTACCAAGAGACCCAGTACTTC. This codes for CASSLVVAEYQETQYF.

This clone came up once. V gene TRBV2 combines with J gene TRBJ2-4; D call uncertain. V was clipped by 5 bases and J by 1 base, with 12 bases between them. Germline V gives CDR1 SNHLY, CDR2 FYNNEI. CDR3 length: 15 amino acids. The CDR3 DNA reads TGTGCCAGCAGTTACGGAGCCCAGGCCAAAAACATTCAGTACTTC. Its protein product is CASSYGAQAKNIQYF.

The genes are TRBV7-3 and TRBJ2-2, with 9 bases matching TRBD1. The V gene's germline CDR1 is SGHTA and CDR2 FQGTGA. V dropped 4 bases and J dropped 7; count of bases not matched to a gene: 4. The CDR3 extends over 14 amino acids. The CDR3, as DNA: TGTGCCAGCAGCTGGACAGGGGTCGGCGGGGAGCTGTTTTTT. This encodes CASSWTGVGGELFF.

This clone has just a few counts. The chain recombines TRBV2 with TRBJ2-4, with TRBD1 matching 7 bases. This CDR3 region has 17 residues. The trim removed 1 base at V and 1 base at J, leaving 7 bases unmatched. Germline V lookup: CDR1 SNHLY, CDR2 FYNNEI. Here the CDR3 reads CASSEVATRGAKNIQYF. DNA for the CDR3: TGTGCCAGCAGTGAAGTTGCTACCAGGGGGGCCAAAAACATTCAGTACTTC. Based on the CDR3 plus reference TRBV2 and TRBJ2-4, the full variable domain is EPEVTQTPSHQVTQMGQEVILRCVPISNHLYFYWYRQILGQKVEFLVSFYNNEISEKSEIFDDQFSVERPDGSNFTLKIRSTKLEDSAMYFCASSEVATRGAKNIQYFGAGTRLSVL.

This clone has only a few counts. The chain carries TRBV29-1 and TRBJ1-1, with D unclear. This CDR3 region has 11 residues. V shed 5 bases and J shed 0 bases, with 4 bases lying between them. Germline CDR1 is SQVTM and CDR2 is ANQGSEA. Here the CDR3 reads CSVPLNTEAFF. The CDR3 DNA is TGCAGCGTTCCTCTGAACACTGAAGCTTTCTTT.

The chain is built from TRBV18 and TRBJ1-5, with D possibly being TRBD1 (6 bases). V was trimmed by 4 bases and J by 1 base, leaving 14 bases between them. The germline V gene encodes CDR1 KGHSH and CDR2 LQKENI. This CDR3 spans 16 amino acids. The DNA for the CDR3 is TGTGCCAGCTCACGGTTGGGCCAGGGGAGCAATCAGCCCCAGCATTTT. Translation: CASSRLGQGSNQPQHF.

This clone appeared once. V is TRBV7-9 and J is TRBJ2-2; D is ambiguous. The V end lost 5 bases, the J end lost 1 base, and 14 bases lay between the germline ends. This CDR3 has 16 amino acids. Germline V lookup: CDR1 SEHNR, CDR2 FQNEAQ (reference sequence). The CDR3 DNA is TGTGCCAGCAGCGCGAGGTTGGAGCGGAACACCGGGGAGCTGTTTTTT. This translates into CASSARLERNTGELFF.

Written as DNA, the CDR3 is TGTGCCAGCAGCCAAGATCTACGGGATAATTCACCCCTCCACTTT. Its protein product is CASSQDLRDNSPLHF. The chain couples TRBV3-1 (or the pseudogene TRBV3-2) to TRBJ1-6; no definite D call. The CDR3 covers 15 residues. V lost 0 bases to trimming and J lost 5 bases, with 8 bases between them. Germline V gene lookup returns CDR1 LGHDT and CDR2 YNNKEL (reference sequence).